This TCR beta chain stems from a study of shared clonotypes between healthy human individuals. General study points: Non-shared clonotypes were found to have lower generation probabilities than the clonotypes that were shared by all four of the sorted-subset donors. Measured sharing among donors was expected to vary with sequencing depth. Limited genetic and exposure-history diversity came from having few donors.

Healthy adults negative for HIV, lacking recent acute infections or vaccinations, served as donors. Looked up from germline, CDR1 is WNHNN and CDR2 is SYGVQD (reference sequence). After removal of 3 bases from V and 5 bases from J, the junction contained 6 bases not matched to a gene. There are 14 residues in the CDR3. Sequencing used immunoSEQ multiplex PCR; TCRdb keeps in-frame clones, though not all of them. Here the sample spans about 2 million clones, 85% to 95% being singletons. Concerning this clone itself: Its antigen is undetermined.

Sequenced sample: naive CD4+ T cells sorted from blood. Sample subset: CD45RA+ positively selected. V is TRBV10-1 and J is TRBJ2-5; 7 bases map to TRBD1. The TCR was taken from a man aged 18 to 35 in good health. In DNA, the CDR3 is TGCGCCAGCAGTGAAGGGGGCATACGGGAGACCCAGTACTTC. Its translation is CASSEGGIRETQYF.